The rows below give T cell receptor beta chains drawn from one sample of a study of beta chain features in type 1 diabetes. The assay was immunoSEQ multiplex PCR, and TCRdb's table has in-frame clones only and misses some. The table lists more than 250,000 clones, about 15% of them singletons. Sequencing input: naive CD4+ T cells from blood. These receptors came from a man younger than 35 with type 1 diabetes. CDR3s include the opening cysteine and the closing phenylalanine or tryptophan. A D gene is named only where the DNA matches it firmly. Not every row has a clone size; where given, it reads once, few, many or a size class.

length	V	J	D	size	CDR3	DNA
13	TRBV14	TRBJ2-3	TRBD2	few	CASLNSGGDTQYF	TGTGCCAGCTTGAATAGCGGGGGTGATACGCAGTATTTT
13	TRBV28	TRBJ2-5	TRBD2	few	CASRTSVQETQYF	TGTGCCAGCAGGACTAGCGTCCAAGAGACCCAGTACTTC
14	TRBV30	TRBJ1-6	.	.	CAWSRGDYNSPLHF	TGTGCCTGGAGTCGGGGGGACTATAATTCACCCCTCCACTTT
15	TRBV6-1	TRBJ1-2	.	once	CASSEASSSSYGYTF	TGTGCCAGCAGTGAAGCATCCTCTTCCTCCTATGGCTACACCTTC
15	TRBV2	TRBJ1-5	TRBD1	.	CASSPGQGAGQPQHF	TGTGCCAGCAGCCCGGGACAGGGGGCAGGTCAGCCCCAGCATTTT
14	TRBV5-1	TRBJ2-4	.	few	CASSPASGINIQYF	TGCGCCAGCAGTCCAGCTAGTGGCATAAACATTCAGTACTTC
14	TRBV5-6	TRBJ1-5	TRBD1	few	CASSSLTGTGVQHF	TGTGCCAGCAGCTCGCTAACCGGGACAGGGGTCCAGCATTTT
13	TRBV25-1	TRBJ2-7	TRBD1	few	CASSAGTGYEQYF	TGTGCCAGCAGTGCCGGGACAGGCTACGAGCAGTACTTC
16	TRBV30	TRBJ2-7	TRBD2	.	CAWSLNPGLAGHEQYF	TGTGCCTGGAGTCTTAACCCGGGACTAGCGGGACACGAGCAGTACTTC
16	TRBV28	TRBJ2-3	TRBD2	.	CASSSHGTTNTDTQYF	TGTGCCAGCAGTTCGCACGGGACTACAAACACAGATACGCAGTATTTT